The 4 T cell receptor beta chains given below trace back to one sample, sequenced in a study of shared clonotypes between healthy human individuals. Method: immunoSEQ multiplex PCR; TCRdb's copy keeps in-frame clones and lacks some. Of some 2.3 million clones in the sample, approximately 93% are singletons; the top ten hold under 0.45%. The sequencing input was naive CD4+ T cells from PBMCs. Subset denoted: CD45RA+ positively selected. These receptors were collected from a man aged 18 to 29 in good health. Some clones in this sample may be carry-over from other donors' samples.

CDR3 amino acids: CASSTVETQYF. The CDR3, as DNA: TGTGCCAGCAGCACGGTGGAGACCCAGTACTTC. The chain links TRBV5-5 to TRBJ2-5; D remains unclear. Between the trimmed V and J ends, which lost 4 bases and 5 bases, there was a span of 6 bases. The CDR3 loop spans 11 amino acids. The germline gives CDR1 SGHKS, CDR2 YYEKEE (reference sequence).

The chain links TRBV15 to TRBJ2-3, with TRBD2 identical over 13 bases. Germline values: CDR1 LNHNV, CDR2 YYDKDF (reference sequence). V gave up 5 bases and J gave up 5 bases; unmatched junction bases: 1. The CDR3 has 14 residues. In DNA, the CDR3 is TGTGCCACCAGCCGACTAGCGGGAGGAGATACGCAGTATTTT. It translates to CATSRLAGGDTQYF.

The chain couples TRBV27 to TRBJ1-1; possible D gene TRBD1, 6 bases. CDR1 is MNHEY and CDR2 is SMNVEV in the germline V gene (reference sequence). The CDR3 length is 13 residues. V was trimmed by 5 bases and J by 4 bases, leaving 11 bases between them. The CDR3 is CASSRRGGTEAFF. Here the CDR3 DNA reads TGTGCCAGCAGTCGCAGGGGCGGCACTGAAGCTTTCTTT.

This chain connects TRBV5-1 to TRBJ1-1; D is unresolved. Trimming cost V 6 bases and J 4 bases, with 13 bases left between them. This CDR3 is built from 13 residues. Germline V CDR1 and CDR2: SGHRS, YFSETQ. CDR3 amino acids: CASNPGGGTEAFF. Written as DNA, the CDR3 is TGCGCCAGCAACCCCGGTGGTGGCACTGAAGCTTTCTTT.